The 13 T cell receptor beta chains listed next were all sequenced from one sample in a study of beta chain features in type 1 diabetes. Study-level points and caveats: All four CD4+ subsets of Type 1 diabetes patients contained TCRB CDR3s that were moderately but significantly shorter.

For these TCRs, the target antigens are not known. The entirety of the isolated RNA underwent reverse transcription, so expressed TCRB transcripts were sequenced. Clones were sequenced by immunoSEQ multiplex PCR, and TCRdb holds only the in-frame ones, with some missing. The sample holds fewer than 300,000 clones, 20% seen once. Sequences were obtained from naive CD4+ T cells from blood. These receptors all stem from a woman in her thirties or forties with type 1 diabetes.

This clone was counted only a few times. This chain uses TRBV7-2 with TRBJ2-3, with 9 bases that match TRBD2. The CDR3 runs to 12 residues. CDR1 is SGHTA, CDR2 FQGNSA, per germline. V was pared by 1 base and J by 14 bases, with 4 bases of the junction left unmatched. This CDR3 is CASSLGGRAPYF. The CDR3 nucleotides are TGTGCCAGCAGCTTAGGCGGGAGGGCCCCGTATTTT. Full variable domain (rest looked up from reference TRBV7-2 and TRBJ2-3): GAGVSQSPSNKVTEKGKDVELRCDPISGHTALYWYRQSLGQGLEFLIYFQGNSAPDKSGLPSDRFSAERTGGSVSTLTIQRTQQEDSAVYLCASSLGGRAPYFGPGTRLTVL.

This clone was seen only a few times. The J gene is TRBJ1-2, the V gene TRBV29-1; TRBD1 is a possible D gene (5 bases). The V gene lost 8 bases and the J gene lost 5 bases, with 12 bases spanning the gap. CDR3 size: 11 residues. Germline V CDR1 and CDR2: SQVTM, ANQGSEA. The CDR3 DNA is TGCAGCTCCGCGGAGGGGTATGGCTACACCTTC. This codes for CSSAEGYGYTF.

The genes are TRBV7-6 and TRBJ2-3; D may be TRBD2 (5 bases). Trimming removed 1 base at V and 1 base at J, with 9 bases between. The CDR3 totals 15 residues. The germline CDR1 and CDR2 sequences are SGHVS and FNYEAQ. The CDR3 nucleotides are TGTGCCAGCAGCTTAGGAGGGTGGGGCACAGATACGCAGTATTTT. As protein: CASSLGGWGTDTQYF.

This clone was recorded a few times. The V call is TRBV7-9, the J call TRBJ2-3, with 13 bases identical to TRBD2. After removal of 5 bases from V and 0 bases from J, the junction contained 5 bases not matched to a gene. The CDR3 consists of 17 residues. Looked up from germline, CDR1 is SEHNR and CDR2 is FQNEAQ (reference sequence). DNA of the CDR3: TGTGCCAGCAGCCCACCGGGACTAGCGGGAAGCACAGATACGCAGTATTTT. Encoded protein: CASSPPGLAGSTDTQYF.

This chain joins TRBV28 and TRBJ1-5, with D possibly TRBD1 on 5 matching bases. The CDR3 consists of 15 residues. The germline gives CDR1 MDHEN, CDR2 SYDVKM. The V gene lost 7 bases and the J gene lost 3 bases, with 16 bases spanning the gap. DNA for the CDR3: TGTGCCAGCAAATCATCCGACAGTTTCAATCAGCCCCAGCATTTT. Protein sequence: CASKSSDSFNQPQHF.

This clone showed up just a few times. The rearrangement links TRBV19 to TRBJ1-1; D remains ambiguous. The CDR3 sequence is 12 residues long. CDR1 is LNHDA, CDR2 SQIVND, per germline (reference sequence). Trimming stripped 5 bases from V and 5 bases from J, with 9 bases between. DNA of the CDR3: TGTGCCAGTAGTGAAGGGAGGACTGAAGCTTTCTTT. Protein: CASSEGRTEAFF.

This chain uses TRBV10-3 with TRBJ2-5; TRBD1 matches 9 bases. Germline V gene data show CDR1 as ENHRY and CDR2 as SYGVKD. The CDR3 has 13 residues. The V gene end was trimmed by 6 bases and the J gene end by 4 bases; junction bases not matched to a gene: 3. CDR3 DNA: TGTGCCATCAGAAGACAGGGGGGAGAGACCCAGTACTTC. It specifies CAIRRQGGETQYF.

The V call is TRBV7-8, the J call TRBJ1-1; unclear D gene. Germline CDR1 SGHVS, CDR2 FQNEAQ. CDR3 length: 13 residues. V lost 7 bases, J lost 5 bases, and 14 bases lay in between. The CDR3, as DNA: TGTGCCAGCAACCCTTTGAGTGTAACTGAAGCTTTCTTT. Amino acid sequence: CASNPLSVTEAFF.

CDR3 sequence (DNA): TGTGCCAGCAGCGCACAGAGTATGAACACTGAAGCTTTCTTT. Amino acids: CASSAQSMNTEAFF. V is TRBV9 and J is TRBJ1-1; D is uncertain. CDR3 length: 14 amino acids. Germline CDR1 SGDLS, CDR2 YYNGEE. V was shortened by 3 bases and J by 0 bases, with 9 bases between the two germline ends.

The chain has TRBV7-6 and TRBJ2-3; TRBD2 aligns across 10 bases. Germline CDR1 and CDR2: SGHVS and FNYEAQ. The ends lost 5 bases at V and 4 bases at J; junction bases unmatched: 3. The CDR3 runs 14 residues. The CDR3 DNA follows: TGTGCCAGCAGCGCGCTAGCGGGGGCAGATACGCAGTATTTT. This sequence encodes CASSALAGADTQYF.

V is TRBV4-2 and J is TRBJ2-5, with TRBD2 matching over 12 bases. J gave up 2 bases and V 4 bases, and 8 bases lay outside the gene matches. The CDR3 has 17 amino acids. Germline V CDR1 and CDR2: LGHNA, YNFKEQ. The CDR3 reads CASSRTSGASWQETQYF. DNA for the CDR3: TGTGCCAGCAGCCGGACTAGCGGGGCAAGTTGGCAAGAGACCCAGTACTTC.

This clone was counted only a few times. This sequence joins TRBV19 and TRBJ2-7, with 10 bases matching TRBD1. Germline assignment: CDR1 LNHDA and CDR2 SQIVND (reference sequence). The CDR3 covers 13 residues. Trimming removed 4 bases from V and 7 bases from J; junction bases left unmatched: 4. Here the CDR3 DNA reads TGTGCCAGTAGTAGGGGGACAGGGGAAGAGCAGTACTTC. Residues: CASSRGTGEEQYF. Combining the CDR3 with reference TRBV19 and TRBJ2-7 gives the whole variable domain DGGITQSPKYLFRKEGQNVTLSCEQNLNHDAMYWYRQDPGQGLRLIYYSQIVNDFQKGDIAEGYSVSREKKESFPLTVTSAQKNPTAFYLCASSRGTGEEQYFGPGTRLTVT.

This rearrangement joins TRBV29-1 to TRBJ1-3; D is unclear. Deletions cut 7 bases from V and 4 bases from J, with 14 bases between. Germline CDR1 reads SQVTM; CDR2 reads ANQGSEA. This CDR3 is built from 13 residues. CDR3 sequence: CSARGGIGNTIYF. The CDR3 DNA sequence: TGCAGCGCCCGGGGAGGAATCGGAAACACCATATATTTT.